This TCR beta chain was recorded in a study of blood T cell repertoires in COVID-19. About the study: Sources were T cells, B-cell-depleted T cells, or PBMCs; the material itself was cDNA or gDNA.

There are 15 residues in the CDR3. The V segment lost 4 bases and the J segment 1 base; nucleotides outside the gene matches: 4. Germline CDR1 and CDR2: KGHDR and SFDVKD. The data were produced by immunoSEQ multiplex PCR, yet TCRdb's version contains in-frame clones alone and is incomplete. The data show around 94,000 clones, about 80% seen once. The clonotype was recovered from a human donor in a cohort sampled during active COVID-19. The gene calls are TRBV24-1 and TRBJ1-1; 8 bases match TRBD1. Input material: peripheral blood. CDR3 nucleotide sequence: TGTGCCACCAGTGAACCCGGACAGGGGAACACTGAAGCTTTCTTT. It yields the protein CATSEPGQGNTEAFF.